This TCR beta chain was sequenced during a study of shared clonotypes between healthy human individuals. Study context: The donor group consisted of a couple of women and a few men, aged 18 to 49.

Study outcomes and limitations: Only blood was sampled, and tissue TCR repertoires likely differ from blood ones.

Negatively enriched CD4+ T cells were divided by CD45RA into naive and memory. This clone was picked up one time. Antigen specificity is unknown. The same CDR3 is also encoded by other DNA sequences in this sample. The CDR3 spans 15 residues. Germline CDR1 SGHTA, CDR2 FQGNSA. Trimming removed 5 bases at V and 0 bases at J, with 11 bases between. Data came from immunoSEQ multiplex PCR; TCRdb stores just in-frame clones and leaves some out. The sample consists of 1.4 million or so clones, around 98.5% of them appearing once. This chain connects TRBV7-2 to TRBJ2-1, with a possible D match to TRBD2 (5 bases). This receptor was taken from a man aged 25 to 45 in good health. Source material: naive CD4+ T cells sorted from blood. Noted subset: CD45RA+ positively selected. CDR3 nucleotides: TGTGCCAGCAGCCCCCGGAGGTCCTCCTACAATGAGCAGTTCTTC. Its protein product is CASSPRRSSYNEQFF.